One T cell receptor beta chain is described in this entry. The record originates from a study of hypomethylating agent response in myelodysplastic syndrome. At the level of the study: Non-responders met neither complete response nor hematologic improvement criteria, which defined response.

Germline V gene data show CDR1 as MNHEY and CDR2 as SVGAGI. The CDR3 is 14 amino acids. V lost 6 bases, J lost 0 bases, and 9 bases lay in between. TCRdb's copy holds only in-frame clones and misses some; the assay was immunoSEQ multiplex PCR. The sample includes 2,500 to 3,000 clones, approximately 77% of them seen just once. The rearrangement uses TRBV6-5 and TRBJ1-3; weak D call: TRBD1 (5 bases). The clonotype was recovered from a human donor with myelodysplastic syndrome. The sample was bone marrow, taken before or after starting hypomethylating agent treatment for myelodysplastic syndrome (not recorded which). CDR3 in DNA: TGTGCCAGCAGCCTCCAGGGCTCTGGAAACACCATATATTTT. Translation gives CASSLQGSGNTIYF.